This passage covers 3 T cell receptor beta chains from one sample sequenced in a study of technical replicates of blood from a handful of donors. Repertoires were generated with immunoSEQ multiplex PCR, while TCRdb's copy carries only in-frame clones and drops some. The sample holds about 73,000 clones, 90% to 95% seen once. The sample taken for sequencing was T cells isolated from PBMCs. The receptor source for this set is a human donor in good health.

J is TRBJ1-1 and V is TRBV29-1, with D hard to call. The CDR3 consists of 10 residues. The germline gives CDR1 SQVTM, CDR2 ANQGSEA. Between the trimmed V and J ends, which lost 7 bases and 4 bases, there was a span of 7 bases. CDR3 sequence reads: CSALFTEAFF. Here the CDR3 DNA reads TGCAGCGCCCTTTTCACTGAAGCTTTCTTT.

This chain connects TRBV7-2 to TRBJ2-2; TRBD2 might be the D (5 bases). V dropped 6 bases and J dropped 4 bases, with 12 bases sitting between them. Germline lookup yields CDR1 SGHTA and CDR2 FQGNSA. The CDR3 is 14 amino acids. The CDR3 loop reads CASRPPSITGELFF. The CDR3 bases are TGTGCCAGCAGGCCGCCTAGCATCACCGGGGAGCTGTTTTTT.

The J gene is TRBJ2-7, the V gene TRBV2; 7 bases are a match to TRBD2. The CDR3 has 16 residues. Germline CDR1 and CDR2: SNHLY and FYNNEI. Unmatched junction bases numbered 8, after V lost 0 bases and J lost 3 bases. CDR3 sequence (DNA): TGTGCCAGCAGTGAAGCGCATTTGCGGGAGTACTACGAGCAGTACTTC. As protein: CASSEAHLREYYEQYF.